The subject of this entry is one T cell receptor beta chain. The data belong to a study of control samples from healthy donors and cancer patients. Sequencing used immunoSEQ multiplex PCR; TCRdb keeps in-frame clones, though not all of them. The table records over 90,000 clones, roughly 89% of them present only once. V lost 6 bases and J lost 5, with 17 bases in between. This CDR3 region has 15 residues. CDR1 MNHNY and CDR2 SVGAGI come from the germline V gene (reference sequence). The chain is built from TRBV6-6 and TRBJ1-5, with a possible D match to TRBD1 (5 bases). The sequencing input was PBMCs. This receptor was taken from a man in his 60s with lung cancer. The CDR3 bases are TGTGCCAGCAGCCCGACGGAGGGGATATATCAGCCCCAGCATTTT. This codes for CASSPTEGIYQPQHF.